The clone carrying this TCR beta chain has just one count. The source of the sample is a study of blood T cell repertoires in COVID-19. About the study: The study drew acute and convalescent COVID-19 samples from the United States, Italy and Spain.

V dropped 5 bases and J dropped 5; count of bases not matched to a gene: 7. Germline CDR1 SGHVS, CDR2 FQNEAQ. CDR3 length: 14 residues. In the source study's methods: For nucleated cells, counts were estimated from reference gene primer amplification. Clones were sequenced by immunoSEQ multiplex PCR, and TCRdb holds only the in-frame ones, with some missing. Clonal size and the V and J genes are those of that table, whereas D and trimming came from the DNA. The sample records about 45,000 clones, approximately 85% being singletons. The V call is TRBV7-8, the J call TRBJ1-1, with 8 bases matching TRBD1. The receptor was derived from an elderly woman with acute or convalescent COVID-19. Sequenced: peripheral blood. The CDR3 region is CASSRGQGRTEAFF. The CDR3 coding sequence is TGTGCCAGCAGCAGAGGACAGGGTAGAACTGAAGCTTTCTTT.